What follows is one T cell receptor beta chain and its context. CDR1 is MNHEY and CDR2 is SMNVEV in the germline V gene (reference sequence). V was shortened by 0 bases and J by 10 bases, with 15 bases between the two germline ends. The CDR3 is 15 residues long. Assay used: immunoSEQ multiplex PCR; TCRdb lists only in-frame clones, some missing. The sample consists of tens of thousands of clones, roughly nine tenths of them appearing once. These data originate in a study of T cell changes during pregnancy in multiple sclerosis. The material was peripheral blood, obtained in the second trimester of pregnancy. The TCR originated in a female donor with multiple sclerosis, enrolled in a pregnancy study. V is TRBV27 and J is TRBJ1-4; tentative D call: TRBD1 (6 bases). CDR3 sequence (DNA): TGTGCCAGCAGTTTATCGGGAGGGGGATATGGAAAACTGTTTTTT. Translated: CASSLSGGGYGKLFF.